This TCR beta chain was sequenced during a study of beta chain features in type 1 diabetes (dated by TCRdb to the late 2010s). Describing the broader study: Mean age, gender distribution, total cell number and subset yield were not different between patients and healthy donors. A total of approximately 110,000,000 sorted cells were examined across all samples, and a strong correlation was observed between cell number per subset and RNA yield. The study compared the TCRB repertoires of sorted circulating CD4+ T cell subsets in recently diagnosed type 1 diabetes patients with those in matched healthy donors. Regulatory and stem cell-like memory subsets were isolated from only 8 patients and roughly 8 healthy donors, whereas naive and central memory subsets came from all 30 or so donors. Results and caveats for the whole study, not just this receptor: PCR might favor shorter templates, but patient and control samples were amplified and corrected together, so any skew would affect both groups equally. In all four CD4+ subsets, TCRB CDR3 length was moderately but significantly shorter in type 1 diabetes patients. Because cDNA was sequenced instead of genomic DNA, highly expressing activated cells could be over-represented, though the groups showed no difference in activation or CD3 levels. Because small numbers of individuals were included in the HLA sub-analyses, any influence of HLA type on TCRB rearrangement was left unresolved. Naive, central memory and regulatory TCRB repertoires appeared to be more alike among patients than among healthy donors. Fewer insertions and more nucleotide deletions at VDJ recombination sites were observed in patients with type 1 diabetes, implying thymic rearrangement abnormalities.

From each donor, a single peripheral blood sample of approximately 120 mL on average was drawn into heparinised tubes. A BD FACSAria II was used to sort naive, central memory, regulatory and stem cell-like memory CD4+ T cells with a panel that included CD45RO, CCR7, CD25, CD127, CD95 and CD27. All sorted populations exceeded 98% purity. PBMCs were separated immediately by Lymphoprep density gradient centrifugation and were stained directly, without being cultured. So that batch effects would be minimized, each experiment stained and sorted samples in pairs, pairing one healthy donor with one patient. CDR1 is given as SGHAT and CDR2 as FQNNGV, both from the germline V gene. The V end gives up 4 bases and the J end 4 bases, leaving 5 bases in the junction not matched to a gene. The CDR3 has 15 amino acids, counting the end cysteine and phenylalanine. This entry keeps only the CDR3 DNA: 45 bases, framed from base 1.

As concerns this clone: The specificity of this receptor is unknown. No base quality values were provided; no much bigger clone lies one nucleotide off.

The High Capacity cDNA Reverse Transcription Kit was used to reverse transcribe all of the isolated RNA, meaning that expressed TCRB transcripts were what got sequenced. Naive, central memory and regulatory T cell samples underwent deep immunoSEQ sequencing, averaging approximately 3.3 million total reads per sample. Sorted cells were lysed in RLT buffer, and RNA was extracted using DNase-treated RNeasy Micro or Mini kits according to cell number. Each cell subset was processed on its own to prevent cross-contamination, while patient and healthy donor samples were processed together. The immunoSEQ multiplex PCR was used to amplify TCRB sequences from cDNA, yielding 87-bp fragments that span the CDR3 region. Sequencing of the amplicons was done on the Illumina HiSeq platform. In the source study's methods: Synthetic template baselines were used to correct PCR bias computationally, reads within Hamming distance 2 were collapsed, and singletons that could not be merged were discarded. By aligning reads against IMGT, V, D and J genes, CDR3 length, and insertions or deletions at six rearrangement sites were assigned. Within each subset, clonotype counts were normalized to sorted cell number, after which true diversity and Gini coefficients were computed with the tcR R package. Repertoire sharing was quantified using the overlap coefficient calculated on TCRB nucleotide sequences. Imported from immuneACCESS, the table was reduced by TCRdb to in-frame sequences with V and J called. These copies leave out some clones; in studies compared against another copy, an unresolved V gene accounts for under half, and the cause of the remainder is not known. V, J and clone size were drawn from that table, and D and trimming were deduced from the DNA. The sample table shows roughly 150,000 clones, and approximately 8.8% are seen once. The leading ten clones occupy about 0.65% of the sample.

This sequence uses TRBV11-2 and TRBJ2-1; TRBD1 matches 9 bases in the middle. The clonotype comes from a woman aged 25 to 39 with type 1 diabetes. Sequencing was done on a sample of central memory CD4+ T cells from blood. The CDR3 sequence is CASSWMTGGYNEQFF. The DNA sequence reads TGTGCCAGCAGCTGGATGACAGGGGGTTACAATGAGCAGTTCTTC.